This T cell receptor beta chain came from a study of T cell repertoires in cytomegalovirus infection. TCRdb called the reads again in MiXCR, with one record for every CDR3 protein. The sample yields 250,000 to 300,000 distinct CDR3 sequences, 20% to 30% seen once. This clonotype was counted a few times. Germline lookup yields CDR1 SGHDN and CDR2 FVKESK. The germline V and J ends were trimmed by 1 base and 0 bases, with 13 bases remaining between them. The CDR3 contains 16 residues. The sequenced sample consisted of PBMCs. V gene TRBV14 combines with J gene TRBJ2-7, with D hard to call. This clonotype originated in a human donor in good health (CMV status not recorded). Some clones in this sample may be carry-over from other donors' samples. CDR3: CASSQAPGRSSYEQYF. CDR3 nucleotide sequence: TGTGCCAGCAGCCAAGCGCCGGGCCGCAGCTCCTACGAGCAGTACTTC.